The present TCR beta chain was sequenced within a study of response to subunit inactivated influenza vaccine (dated by TCRdb to the late 2010s). Background for the entire study: To follow how T cells responded to a trivalent subunit inactivated influenza vaccine, the researchers relied on deep quantitative profiling of the T cell receptor repertoire. The paper's findings and limits, for the study overall: The authors proposed that each seasonal influenza vaccination may bring in only a limited number of new T cells.

In this sample, this clonotype turned up a few times. It lacks a known antigen. No base-level quality is on record; no much larger clone is a single base apart. The CDR3 spans 14 residues, from the cysteine through the phenylalanine. This entry keeps only the CDR3 DNA: 42 bases, framed from base 1. V gives up 4 bases and J gives up 3 bases, and the segment between their germline ends measures 11 bases. Looking up the germline V gene (reference sequence) yields CDR1 SGHKS and CDR2 YYEKEE. The time point label here, explained by the study, means: approximately 40 days after influenza vaccine administration. Library preparation was by RT-PCR. Data came from an Illumina HiSeq 2500. The raw public data were reprocessed by TCRdb itself: fastp quality trimming at Q25, MiXCR clonotype calling, in-frame beta chains only. Each CDR3 protein appears once, grouped with its most common genes and DNA. Recorded for this sample are fewer than 700,000 distinct CDR3 sequences; approximately 13% of them occurred a single time. The leading ten clones occupy around 12% of the sample.

This material consisted of PBMCs from blood, taken about 40 days after vaccination. This TCR was sampled from a man aged 50-59 years who received an inactivated influenza vaccine. Donor details come from another sample of the same person, matched by shared clones. Rearrangement joined TRBV5-5 to TRBJ1-5; no D segment can be confidently identified. This receptor has the CDR3 CASSQDRINQPQHF. The sequence in DNA is TGTGCCAGCAGCCAAGACCGGATCAATCAGCCCCAGCATTTT.